This TCR beta chain was sequenced during a study of human T cells and chemical hapten exposure. Study results and limitations: The study found expanded TCRs formed significantly more large CDR3 similarity clusters than controls.

Remarks on this clonotype: Antigen specificity is unknown.

Indicated time point: patch test 2, 6 weeks after DPC sensitization. Treatment noted: therapeutic diphenylcyclopropenone sensitization with weekly scalp DPC. The V and J ends lost 1 base and 4 bases, in that order; junction bases with no gene match: 5. Germline loops: CDR1 DFQATT, CDR2 SNEGSKA (reference sequence). The CDR3 is 16 residues long. TCRdb processed the RACE reads anew with MiXCR; each CDR3 protein has one entry. The repertoire consists of tens of thousands of distinct CDR3 sequences, with 8.5% occurring once and the leading ten covering 3% to 4.5%. Sequencing used whole blood, obtained in connection with sensitization to the hapten diphenylcyclopropenone (DPC). The chain has TRBV20-1 and TRBJ2-5, with TRBD2 identical over 14 bases. This sequence originates from a woman aged 50 to 60 with alopecia areata. Some clones in this sample may be carry-over from other donors' samples. This CDR3 reads CSARAPTSGRAETQYF. The CDR3 DNA reads TGCAGTGCTAGAGCCCCGACTAGCGGGAGGGCAGAGACCCAGTACTTC.